The 19 T cell receptor beta chains presented below share a single source sample, sequenced in a study of metastatic and nonmetastatic thyroid tumors. Thyroid surgery took place with no prior treatment in any patient. TCRdb re-processed the PCR reads through MiXCR. This sample has roughly 20,000 clones, with roughly 22% found just once. The sequenced material came from adjacent normal tissue. The receptors were sampled from a female donor with papillary thyroid cancer or a benign thyroid nodule (not recorded which). Some clones in this sample may be carry-over from other donors' samples.

This clone rates as medium-sized (0.01 to 0.1%). This rearrangement joins TRBV5-1 to TRBJ2-5; 12 bases are a match to TRBD2. Germline V gene lookup returns CDR1 SGHRS and CDR2 YFSETQ. This CDR3 spans 16 amino acids. Trimming at V came to 4 bases and at J to 0 bases, leaving 4 bases not matched to a gene. The chain's CDR3 is CASSTLAGGNQETQYF. In DNA form, the CDR3 reads TGCGCCAGCAGCACGCTAGCGGGAGGGAACCAAGAGACCCAGTACTTC.

The chain joins TRBV14 to TRBJ2-1; TRBD1 or TRBD2 may be the D gene (5 bases each). Trimming removed 1 base at V and 5 bases at J, with 18 bases between. Germline CDR1 reads SGHDN; CDR2 reads FVKESK. The CDR3 sequence is 17 residues long. The DNA of the CDR3 is TGTGCCAGCAGCCAAGGCTCCGGGACCAACCCTGACAATGAGCAGTTCTTC. Its protein is CASSQGSGTNPDNEQFF.

This clone was detected only a few times. V usage is TRBV28 and J usage is TRBJ2-1; 12 bases fit TRBD2. The trim removed 9 bases at V and 0 bases at J, leaving 9 bases unmatched. Germline V gene lookup returns CDR1 MDHEN and CDR2 SYDVKM. The CDR3 sequence is 17 residues long. CDR3 nucleotides: TGTGCCAGTACCGGGACTAGCGGGTGGAGCTCCTACAATGAGCAGTTCTTC. Its translation: CASTGTSGWSSYNEQFF.

The J gene is TRBJ2-2, the V gene TRBV29-1; either TRBD1 or TRBD2 may fit D (5 bases each). Germline V gene data show CDR1 as SQVTM and CDR2 as ANQGSEA. This CDR3 is 16 amino acids long. V lost 0 bases to trimming and J lost 3 bases, with 14 bases between them. CDR3 bases: TGCAGCGTTGAAGAGGGGAGAGGGGTGGACACCGGGGAGCTGTTTTTT. This codes for CSVEEGRGVDTGELFF.

This clone has a single count. The junction does not match germline at one end; this may be a read error. V and J are TRBV6-1 and TRBJ2-7, with D unclear. CDR3 length: 12 amino acids. Germline V gene data show CDR1 as MNHNS and CDR2 as SASEGT. CDR3 sequence reads: CASSENSEEHYF. CDR3 DNA sequence: TGTGCCAGCAGTGAAAACAGTGAAGAGCACTACTTC.

This clone is labeled as medium-sized. The chain recombines TRBV28 with TRBJ1-6; 9 positions agree with TRBD1. The CDR3 runs 15 residues. V trimming: 7 bases; J trimming: 10 bases; junction bases outside the gene matches: 11. CDR1 and CDR2 from the germline V gene are MDHEN and SYDVKM. DNA for the CDR3: TGTGCCAGCACCGAGTGGGGGACAGGGCGCTCACCCCTCCACTTT. Translating it yields CASTEWGTGRSPLHF.

This clone was observed at least ten times. This chain joins TRBV19 and TRBJ1-5, with TRBD1 matching 8 bases. With V trimmed by 9 bases and J by 1 base, 11 bases remained unmatched. The CDR3 runs 16 residues. Germline V gene data show CDR1 as LNHDA and CDR2 as SQIVND (reference sequence). The CDR3 region has the DNA TGTGCCAGCTCCACAGGGGGGTATACGAGCAATCAGCCCCAGCATTTT. Its translation: CASSTGGYTSNQPQHF.

The chain uses TRBV24-1 and TRBJ2-7; TRBD1 matches 7 bases. Germline assignment: CDR1 KGHDR and CDR2 SFDVKD. The CDR3 extends over 19 amino acids. The V and J ends lost 7 bases and 0 bases, in that order; junction bases with no gene match: 20. The CDR3 DNA is TGTGCCACCAGAAAAAGCCGGGGCAGGGGGTTCAATAGCTCCTACGAGCAGTACGTC. Translation gives CATRKSRGRGFNSSYEQYV.

The CDR3 is CASSRRADTEAFF. CDR3 nucleotide sequence: TGTGCCAGCAGCCGTCGGGCGGACACTGAAGCTTTCTTT. The rearrangement joins TRBV7-2 to TRBJ1-1; D gene uncertain. Germline assignment: CDR1 SGHTA and CDR2 FQGNSA. The CDR3 runs 13 residues. V lost 5 bases, J lost 3 bases, and 10 bases lay in between.

The V and J genes are TRBV10-1 and TRBJ2-1; 10 positions match TRBD2. The J segment lost 10 bases and the V segment lost 2 bases, leaving 8 bases of the junction unmatched. Germline assignment: CDR1 WNHNN and CDR2 SYGVQD (reference sequence). CDR3 length: 15 amino acids. In nucleotides, the CDR3 is TGCGCCAGCAGTGAGGAAGCGGGAGGGCCGTGGGAGCAGTTCTTC. Amino acid sequence: CASSEEAGGPWEQFF.

This chain uses TRBV19 with TRBJ1-1; D is undetermined. Germline V gives CDR1 LNHDA, CDR2 SQIVND (reference sequence). This CDR3 comprises 15 residues. V was trimmed by 5 bases and J by 3 bases, leaving 16 bases between them. The CDR3 loop is CASSAPTRRDTEAFF. The CDR3 DNA follows: TGTGCCAGTAGTGCCCCGACAAGGCGGGACACTGAAGCTTTCTTT. The full variable domain, completed using reference TRBV19 and TRBJ1-1, is DGGITQSPKYLFRKEGQNVTLSCEQNLNHDAMYWYRQDPGQGLRLIYYSQIVNDFQKGDIAEGYSVSREKKESFPLTVTSAQKNPTAFYLCASSAPTRRDTEAFFGQGTRLTVV.

Comment on this clone: Sequence at one end of the junction differs from germline and may be a read error. The chain joins TRBV28 to TRBJ1-2, with D unclear. The CDR3 totals 13 residues. Germline CDR1 is MDHEN and CDR2 is SYDVKM. CDR3 protein: CASSSGLNYGCTF. CDR3 in DNA: TGTGCCAGCAGTTCTGGGTTAAACTATGGCTGCACCTTC.

The chain links TRBV28 to TRBJ1-1; maybe TRBD1 (5 bases). There are 15 residues in the CDR3. CDR1 and CDR2 (germline): MDHEN, SYDVKM. V dropped 5 bases and J dropped 2 bases, with 15 bases sitting between them. CDR3 nucleotide sequence: TGTGCCAGCAGTCCGGGGACTTCGGGAAACACTGAAGCTTTCTTT. This gives the protein CASSPGTSGNTEAFF. The variable domain in full, completed from reference TRBV28 and TRBJ1-1, reads DVKVTQSSRYLVKRTGEKVFLECVQDMDHENMFWYRQDPGLGLRLIYFSYDVKMKEKGDIPEGYSVSREKKERFSLILESASTNQTSMYLCASSPGTSGNTEAFFGQGTRLTVV.

As concerns this clone: A much larger clone differs from this one at a single base, so this may be a read error. Other DNA sequences of this sample code for an identical CDR3. The chain couples TRBV24-1 to TRBJ1-2; weak D call: TRBD1 (5 bases). This CDR3 is built from 13 residues. From germline, CDR1 is KGHDR and CDR2 SFDVKD. The DNA of the CDR3 is TGCGCCACCGAGGAGGGGAAGGGATATGGCTACACCTTC. Encoded protein: CATEEGKGYGYTF.

This clone was counted many times. The chain employs TRBV27 and TRBJ2-3, with a tentative D call TRBD2 (5 bases). There are 13 residues in the CDR3. The germline V and J ends were trimmed by 2 bases and 3 bases, with 6 bases remaining between them. Germline lookup yields CDR1 MNHEY and CDR2 SMNVEV (reference sequence). For the CDR3, the DNA is TGTGCCAGCAGTTTACCGGGGACAGATACGCAGTATTTT. It encodes CASSLPGTDTQYF.

CDR3 loop: CASSITGRSYEQYF. In DNA, the CDR3 is TGTGCCAGCAGTATTACCGGGAGGAGCTACGAGCAGTACTTC. The chain joins TRBV28 to TRBJ2-7; 7 nucleotides line up with TRBD2. The germline gives CDR1 MDHEN, CDR2 SYDVKM. This CDR3 contains 14 residues. Germline trimming cut 5 bases from V and 3 bases from J; bases unmatched to any gene: 7.

J is TRBJ1-6 and V is TRBV20-1; TRBD1 matches at 8 bases. This CDR3 contains 13 residues. Germline V gene data show CDR1 as DFQATT and CDR2 as SNEGSKA (reference sequence). Losses at the gene ends were 6 bases for V and 8 bases for J; bases not matched to a gene: 6. CDR3 nucleotide sequence: TGCAGTGCCCACGGACAGGGAGATTCACCCCTCCACTTT. Translation: CSAHGQGDSPLHF.

This clone was detected many times. This clone may be a read error of a much larger clone one base away. The chain carries TRBV27 and TRBJ2-7, with a possible D match to TRBD1 (6 bases). The CDR3 length is 12 residues. Germline V CDR1 and CDR2: MNHEY, SMNVEV (reference sequence). Between the trimmed V and J ends, which lost 7 bases and 3 bases, there was a span of 10 bases. The CDR3 reads CASKGGYYEQYF. The CDR3 region has the DNA TGTGCCAGCAAAGGGGGTTACTACGAGCAGTACTTC.

By proportion, this clone is medium-sized (0.01 to 0.1%). The V call is TRBV6-2 or TRBV6-3, the J call TRBJ1-6, with unresolved D. V was clipped by 7 bases and J by 4 bases, with 14 bases between them. Germline CDR1 and CDR2: MNHEY and SVGEGT. The CDR3 covers 15 residues. This CDR3 is CASNEEKKYNSPLHF. The CDR3 DNA reads TGTGCCAGCAACGAAGAAAAGAAATATAATTCACCCCTCCACTTT.